This TCR beta chain originates from a study of spatial heterogeneity in lung cancer. Study as a whole: The study consistently detected more beta-chain than alpha-chain sequences. General study results and limits: Blood carried ubiquitous expanded tumor TCRs more at resection than follow-up.

The time point here: sample taken at primary tumor resection. Sequencing covered unsorted whole RNA taken from tumor, nontumor lung or frozen PBMC. The donor population consisted of over 55 patients with untreated, early-stage non-small cell lung cancer. Germline V gene lookup returns CDR1 LGHNA and CDR2 YNFKEQ. The CDR3 consists of 13 residues. Between the trimmed V and J ends, which lost 5 bases and 6 bases, there was a span of 14 bases. This clonotype was seen more than once but under ten times. What it binds is not known. Every individual TCR cDNA molecule carried its own unique molecular identifier, which allowed correction of PCR and sequencing errors. TCRdb used MiXCR to reprocess the 5' RACE reads, holding one entry per CDR3 protein. Counted here are some 100,000 distinct CDR3 sequences, about an eighth occurring once; the ten biggest clones make up roughly two fifths.

The rearrangement uses TRBV4-2 and TRBJ2-7; a possible D gene is TRBD1 (6 bases). The receptor was isolated from a male donor with early-stage non-small cell lung cancer. This material consisted of PBMCs, taken at surgery. CDR3 protein: CASSLGAVGEQYF. CDR3 DNA: TGTGCCAGCAGCTTGGGGGCAGTAGGCGAGCAGTACTTC.